The 10 T cell receptor beta chains below come from one sample, sequenced in a study of human T cells and chemical hapten exposure. Regarding time point: patch test 1, 2 weeks after DPC sensitization. As to treatment: therapeutic diphenylcyclopropenone sensitization with weekly scalp DPC. TCRdb ran MiXCR on the RACE reads and lists one entry per CDR3 protein. The sample contains approximately 340,000 distinct CDR3 sequences, 6% to 8.5% of which appear only once. Sequencing was performed on whole blood, taken in connection with sensitization to the hapten diphenylcyclopropenone (DPC). The receptors were gathered from a woman between 18 and 30 years old with alopecia areata. Some clones in this sample may be carry-over from other donors' samples.

This clonotype appeared a few times. This chain joins TRBV20-1 and TRBJ1-2; no firm D call. The germline CDR1 and CDR2 sequences are DFQATT and SNEGSKA (reference sequence). The CDR3 is made up of 14 amino acids. Trimming pared 1 base from V and 0 bases from J, leaving 9 bases between. DNA of the CDR3: TGCAGTGCTAGAGCTGGCACAGCTAACTATGGCTACACCTTC. Protein: CSARAGTANYGYTF.

Only a few counts were recorded for this clonotype. The CDR3 region is CASSLDSPGRQYF. CDR3 DNA sequence: TGTGCCAGCAGCCTCGACAGCCCCGGGAGGCAGTACTTC. The chain carries TRBV5-5 and TRBJ2-7, with D maybe TRBD2 (6 bases). V was pared by 4 bases and J by 9 bases, with 17 bases between. Looked up from germline, CDR1 is SGHKS and CDR2 is YYEKEE (reference sequence). This CDR3 spans 13 amino acids.

The gene calls are TRBV19 and TRBJ2-4; 7 bases are a match to TRBD1. The junction had 15 bases not matched to a gene; V was cut back by 6 bases and J by 1 base. CDR3 length: 18 amino acids. Germline values: CDR1 LNHDA, CDR2 SQIVND (reference sequence). CDR3 nucleotide sequence: TGTGCCAGTAGCAACCCAATCTTCAGGGGGTCGGCCAAAAACATTCAGTACTTC. It encodes CASSNPIFRGSAKNIQYF.

This clonotype turned up a few times. This chain links TRBV29-1 with TRBJ1-2, with D unclear. Trimming cost V 6 bases and J 10 bases, with 9 bases left between them. This CDR3 spans 9 amino acids. Per the germline V gene, CDR1 is SQVTM and CDR2 is ANQGSEA. The CDR3 region is CSVYSPYTF. DNA for the CDR3: TGCAGCGTATACAGCCCCTACACCTTC.

In its sample, this clonotype was seen many times. The chain couples TRBV4-3 to TRBJ2-3; TRBD2 is a possible D gene (6 bases). The germline CDR1 and CDR2 sequences are LGHNA and YSLEER. The CDR3 covers 14 residues. With 1 base removed from V and 6 bases from J, the gap between germline ends came to 11 bases. The CDR3 is CASSQVQAGDTQYF. CDR3 sequence (DNA): TGCGCCAGCAGCCAAGTACAGGCGGGGGATACGCAGTATTTT.

The chain links TRBV6-5 to TRBJ1-4; D unclear. V was shortened by 5 bases and J by 4 bases, with 5 bases between the two germline ends. Per germline, CDR1 MNHEY and CDR2 SVGAGI. The length of the CDR3 is 12 residues. CDR3 region: CASSRNNEKLFF. CDR3 in DNA: TGTGCCAGCAGTCGGAATAATGAAAAACTGTTTTTT.

This clonotype has only a few counts. The chain links TRBV11-1 to TRBJ1-2, with TRBD1 matching over 8 bases. Germline CDR1 and CDR2: SGHAT and FQDESV (reference sequence). Trimming at V came to 5 bases and at J to 3 bases, leaving 8 bases not matched to a gene. CDR3 length equals 15 residues. CDR3 sequence reads: CASSMQGANDYGYTF. CDR3 in DNA: TGTGCCAGCAGCATGCAGGGGGCAAATGACTATGGCTACACCTTC.

The chain joins TRBV6-5 to TRBJ1-5; weak D call: TRBD1 (5 bases). The CDR3 is made up of 15 amino acids. V lost 6 bases to trimming and J lost 1 base, with 13 bases between them. The germline gives CDR1 MNHEY, CDR2 SVGAGI. The CDR3 region has the DNA TGTGCCAGCAGGGGCTGGACATCGAGCAATCAGCCCCAGCATTTT. Its protein is CASRGWTSSNQPQHF.

The count of this clonotype is one. The chain couples TRBV7-9 to TRBJ1-3; D gene unclear. The length of the CDR3 is 13 residues. The V and J ends lost 2 bases and 8 bases respectively, with 10 bases between them. The V gene's germline CDR1 is SEHNR and CDR2 FQNEAQ (reference sequence). CDR3 region: CASSLTQWDTIYF. The CDR3 DNA follows: TGTGCCAGCAGCTTAACCCAATGGGACACCATATATTTT.

The sample holds many counts of this clonotype. The chain uses TRBV6-5 and TRBJ1-2; D gene uncertain. Trimming removed 2 bases from V and 2 bases from J, with 12 bases in between. Germline loops: CDR1 MNHEY, CDR2 SVGAGI. The CDR3 contains 15 residues. The CDR3 loop reads CASSYPPPRNYGYTF. In DNA form, the CDR3 reads TGTGCCAGCAGTTACCCGCCTCCTCGAAACTATGGCTACACCTTC.